Shown below are 7 T cell receptor beta chains from a single sample sequenced in a study of beta chain features in type 1 diabetes. Expressed TCRB transcripts were sequenced because the isolated RNA had all been reverse transcribed beforehand. Data came from immunoSEQ multiplex PCR; TCRdb stores just in-frame clones and leaves some out. Of hundreds of thousands of clones listed, 10% to 15% are singletons. Sequencing used naive CD4+ T cells from blood. The receptors here all came from a man younger than 30 in good health.

This clone was detected only a few times. The V gene is TRBV23-1, the J gene TRBJ1-1; maybe TRBD1 (6 bases). TRBV23-1 is classed as an ORF, of uncertain function. The CDR3 sequence is 14 residues long. Trimming pared 6 bases from V and 2 bases from J, leaving 13 bases between. CDR3 sequence reads: CASSRTATNTEAFF. Written as DNA, the CDR3 is TGCGCCAGCAGCCGGACAGCGACAAACACTGAAGCTTTCTTT.

The chain employs TRBV14 and TRBJ2-3; the D gene is possibly TRBD1 (5 bases). The V end lost 4 bases, the J end lost 5 bases, and 16 bases lay between the germline ends. In germline, CDR1 is SGHDN, CDR2 FVKESK. The CDR3 runs 15 residues. This CDR3 is CASSLLTVIGDTQYF. The CDR3 bases are TGTGCCAGCAGCCTGCTGACAGTAATCGGAGATACGCAGTATTTT. The entire variable domain, with the rest obtained from reference TRBV14 and TRBJ2-3, is as follows: EAGVTQFPSHSVIEKGQTVTLRCDPISGHDNLYWYRRVMGKEIKFLLHFVKESKQDESGMPNNRFLAERTGGTYSTLKVQPAELEDSGVYFCASSLLTVIGDTQYFGPGTRLTVL.

Note on this clone: This specimen includes other DNA sequences encoding the same CDR3. The V call is TRBV7-9, the J call TRBJ2-2, with D unclear. CDR3 length: 12 residues. Trimming removed 5 bases from V and 6 bases from J, with 7 bases in between. Looked up from germline, CDR1 is SEHNR and CDR2 is FQNEAQ (reference sequence). The CDR3 region is CASSPPAGELFF. In nucleotides, the CDR3 is TGTGCCAGCAGCCCCCCCGCCGGGGAGCTGTTTTTT.

This clone was counted ten times or more. The chain joins TRBV4-3 to TRBJ2-6; tentatively, D is TRBD1 (5 bases). CDR1 LGHNA and CDR2 YSLEER come from the germline V gene. Trimming shortened V by 0 bases and J by 2 bases, and 5 bases separated the two germline ends. The CDR3 has 15 amino acids. The chain's CDR3 is CASSQEGAGANVLTF. The CDR3 DNA follows: TGCGCCAGCAGCCAAGAAGGGGCTGGGGCCAACGTCCTGACTTTC.

This clone was seen more than once but under ten times. The chain carries TRBV7-2 and TRBJ2-5; D gene unclear. This CDR3 spans 15 amino acids. Germline V gives CDR1 SGHTA, CDR2 FQGNSA. V was trimmed by 1 base and J by 1 base, leaving 10 bases between them. This CDR3 reads CASSLGAPFQETQYF. As DNA, the CDR3 is TGTGCCAGCAGCTTAGGGGCACCGTTCCAAGAGACCCAGTACTTC.

This clone occurred a few times. This chain uses TRBV7-3 with TRBJ2-2; perhaps TRBD2 as D (5 bases). Germline assignment: CDR1 SGHTA and CDR2 FQGTGA. V dropped 4 bases and J dropped 5 bases, with 14 bases sitting between them. This CDR3 has 15 residues. CDR3 protein: CASSYPGENTGELFF. CDR3 in DNA: TGTGCCAGCAGCTATCCCGGGGAGAATACCGGGGAGCTGTTTTTT.

This clone was seen more than once but under ten times. The chain employs TRBV28 and TRBJ2-5; D perhaps matches TRBD1 (5 bases). V was cut by 2 bases and J by 5 bases, with 9 bases left in between. Germline CDR1 and CDR2: MDHEN and SYDVKM. The CDR3 loop spans 13 amino acids. CDR3 nucleotides: TGTGCCAGCAGTTTAAGTGGGGCGGAGACCCAGTACTTC. This translates into CASSLSGAETQYF.